One sample yielded the 8 T cell receptor beta chains listed below, sequenced in a study of CD8 T cells in ankylosing spondylitis. TCRdb re-called the 5' RACE reads through MiXCR, storing one row per CDR3 protein. The repertoire includes 100,000 to 150,000 distinct CDR3 sequences, over 6% of them detected once, and 12% sits in the top ten. The material sequenced was blood, either unsorted or a sorted T cell fraction (not recorded which). These receptor sequences come from a male donor with ankylosing spondylitis or in good health (not recorded which).

This clonotype was found many times. V usage is TRBV29-1 and J usage is TRBJ2-1; 8 bases match TRBD2. Trimming took 6 bases from V and 9 from J; bases not matched to a gene: 4. Germline V gives CDR1 SQVTM, CDR2 ANQGSEA. The CDR3 is made up of 11 amino acids. For the CDR3, the DNA is TGCAGCGTACGGGGGGGAGTTGAGCAGTTCTTC. This gives the protein CSVRGGVEQFF.

The rearrangement uses TRBV5-1 and TRBJ2-5; TRBD1 is a possible D gene (5 bases). The CDR3 contains 15 residues. The V and J ends lost 1 base and 5 bases respectively, with 15 bases between them. Germline loops: CDR1 SGHRS, CDR2 YFSETQ. The CDR3 protein is CASSLNQGSRETQYF. CDR3 nucleotide sequence: TGCGCCAGCAGCTTGAATCAGGGATCCAGGGAGACCCAGTACTTC.

The table lists this clonotype with a few counts. The V and J genes are TRBV20-1 and TRBJ2-3; D unresolved. The germline V and J ends were trimmed by 0 bases and 8 bases, with 15 bases remaining between them. Germline V gene sequence: CDR1 DFQATT, CDR2 SNEGSKA (reference sequence). The CDR3 contains 14 residues. Written as DNA, the CDR3 is TGCAGTGCTAGAGAGGAGTCTATTAGAGCTACGCAGTATTTT. Translation: CSAREESIRATQYF.

The sample holds many counts of this clonotype. V usage is TRBV6-5 and J usage is TRBJ1-6, with a tentative D call TRBD1 (5 bases). This CDR3 has 17 residues. V was cut by 1 base and J by 7 bases, with 17 bases left in between. Germline V gene sequence: CDR1 MNHEY, CDR2 SVGAGI. The CDR3: CASSYFWGDRANSPLHF. The CDR3 DNA reads as TGTGCCAGCAGTTACTTCTGGGGGGATAGGGCCAATTCACCCCTCCACTTT.

This clonotype was found many times. This chain uses TRBV4-1 with TRBJ2-5; no firm D call. CDR3 length: 13 amino acids. From germline, CDR1 is MGHRA and CDR2 YSYEKL. The germline V and J ends were trimmed by 1 base and 5 bases, with 8 bases remaining between them. The CDR3 coding sequence is TGCGCCAGCAGCCAAGTGAATACGGAGACCCAGTACTTC. This codes for CASSQVNTETQYF.

This clonotype has a count of ten or more. The chain joins TRBV7-2 to TRBJ1-1; D ambiguous. The CDR3 contains 15 residues. V lost 5 bases, J lost 3 bases, and 16 bases lay in between. The germline V gene has CDR1 SGHTA and CDR2 FQGNSA. This CDR3 reads CASSPYRASYTEAFF. CDR3 sequence (DNA): TGTGCCAGCAGCCCCTATAGGGCCTCTTACACTGAAGCTTTCTTT.

This clonotype was seen only a few times. The genes are TRBV6-1 and TRBJ2-5; TRBD1 matches at 10 bases. The CDR3 length is 14 residues. Germline CDR1 and CDR2: MNHNS and SASEGT. The ends lost 4 bases at V and 3 bases at J; junction bases unmatched: 2. CDR3 protein: CASSGGQGKETQYF. The CDR3, as DNA: TGTGCCAGCAGTGGGGGACAGGGGAAAGAGACCCAGTACTTC.

This clonotype was counted at least ten times. The J gene is TRBJ2-5, the V gene TRBV20-1, with TRBD1 matching over 8 bases. The V gene's germline CDR1 is DFQATT and CDR2 SNEGSKA (reference sequence). The CDR3 spans 13 residues. J lost 0 bases, V lost 3 bases, and 0 bases had no gene match. As DNA, the CDR3 is TGCAGTGCTAGGGACAGGGACCAAGAGACCCAGTACTTC. Protein product: CSARDRDQETQYF.